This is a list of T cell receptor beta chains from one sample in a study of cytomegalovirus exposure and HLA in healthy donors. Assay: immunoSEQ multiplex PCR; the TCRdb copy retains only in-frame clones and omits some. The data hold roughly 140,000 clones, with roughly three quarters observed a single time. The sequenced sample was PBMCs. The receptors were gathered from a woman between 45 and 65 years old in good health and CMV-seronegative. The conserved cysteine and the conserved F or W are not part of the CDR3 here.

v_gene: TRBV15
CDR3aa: ATSRDRVAGSTDTQY

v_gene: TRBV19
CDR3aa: ASSEQGAMNEQF

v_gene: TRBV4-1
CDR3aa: ASSPAGQGINQPQH

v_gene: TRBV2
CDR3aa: ASSGYRVENTGELF

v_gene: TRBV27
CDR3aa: ASSSLGPGETQY

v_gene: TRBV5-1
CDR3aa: ASRPGGAETQY

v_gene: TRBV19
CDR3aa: ASSISRQGRYEQY

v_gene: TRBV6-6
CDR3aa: ASSYGGYQPQH

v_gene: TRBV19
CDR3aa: ASSMGGTGSYNEQF

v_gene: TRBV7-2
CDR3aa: ASSLVPFGRGGMHEQF

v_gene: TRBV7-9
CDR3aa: ASSNRQGSTDTQY

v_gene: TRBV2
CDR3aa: ASRVVETQY

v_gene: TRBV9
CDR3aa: ASSESPGGQRGNTEAF

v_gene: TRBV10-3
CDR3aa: AISESQENEKLF

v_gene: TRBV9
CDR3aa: ASSSSGVTDTQY

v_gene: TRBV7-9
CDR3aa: ASSRLGGKVDNEQF

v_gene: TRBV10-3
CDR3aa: AITTGGDYGYT

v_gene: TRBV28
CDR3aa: ASRRDEGRLGYT